Listed below are T cell receptor beta chains from one sample, sequenced in a study of T cell changes during pregnancy in multiple sclerosis. The repertoire was sequenced with immunoSEQ multiplex PCR; TCRdb's copy has only in-frame clones and lacks some. Of about 69,000 clones detected, roughly 88% appear once; the ten largest clones hold approximately 1.5%. The source material was peripheral blood, sampled in the third trimester of pregnancy. The receptors were gathered from a female donor with multiple sclerosis, enrolled in a pregnancy study. The CDR3 runs from the conserved cysteine through the conserved F or W. A D gene is named only where the DNA matches it firmly. Some rows have no size entry. The others give once, few or many, or a class for an expanded clone.

D gene	V gene	J gene	clone size	CDR3 protein	CDR3 DNA
TRBD1	TRBV5-4	TRBJ2-3	NA	CASSLDRGTDTQYF	TGTGCCAGCAGCTTGGACAGGGGAACAGATACGCAGTATTTT
TRBD2	TRBV7-2	TRBJ2-1	once	CASSTAGGSYNEQFF	TGTGCCAGCAGCACAGCGGGGGGGTCCTACAATGAGCAGTTCTTC
NA	TRBV9	TRBJ2-7	NA	CASSALGRAEGAYEQYF	TGTGCCAGCAGCGCCTTGGGCCGAGCGGAGGGGGCATACGAGCAGTACTTC
TRBD1	TRBV6-5	TRBJ1-6	few	CASSYSPTGDDSPLHF	TGTGCCAGCAGTTACTCGCCCACAGGGGATGATTCACCCCTCCACTTT
NA	TRBV4-1	TRBJ1-2	NA	CASSQDGGYGGYTF	TGCGCCAGCAGCCAAGATGGGGGGTATGGTGGCTACACCTTC
TRBD2	TRBV13	TRBJ2-3	NA	CASGGRVVRDTQYF	TGTGCCAGCGGGGGGAGGGTAGTCAGGGATACGCAGTATTTT
NA	TRBV9	TRBJ2-1	NA	CASSVGGGAYNEQFF	TGTGCCAGCAGCGTTGGCGGAGGGGCTTACAATGAGCAGTTCTTC
NA	TRBV6-6	TRBJ2-7	NA	CASSYHGGSYEQYF	TGTGCCAGCAGTTACCACGGGGGCTCCTACGAGCAGTACTTC
NA	TRBV4-3	TRBJ1-6	NA	CASSQGGRVRGNSPLHF	TGCGCCAGCAGCCAAGGGGGCAGGGTGAGAGGTAATTCACCCCTCCACTTT
NA	TRBV12-5	TRBJ1-2	NA	CASGLFRRNGYTF	TGTGCTAGTGGTTTGTTCCGCAGAAATGGCTACACCTTC
TRBD1	TRBV11-3	TRBJ1-1	few	CASSKPGTGFMNTEAFF	TGTGCCAGCAGCAAGCCCGGGACAGGGTTTATGAACACTGAAGCTTTCTTT
TRBD1	TRBV5-8	TRBJ1-6	NA	CASSLVTDRVSPLHF	TGTGCCAGCAGCTTGGTTACCGACAGGGTGTCACCCCTCCACTTT
NA	TRBV10-2	TRBJ2-3	NA	CASSGGGLDTQYF	TGCGCCAGCAGTGGGGGGGGGCTAGATACGCAGTATTTT
TRBD1	TRBV9	TRBJ2-6	NA	CASSVGQGSSGANVLTF	TGTGCCAGCAGCGTAGGACAGGGTTCGTCTGGGGCCAACGTCCTGACTTTC
TRBD1	TRBV7-2	TRBJ2-6	NA	CASSSDRGVSGANVLTF	TGTGCCAGCAGCTCTGACAGGGGGGTCTCTGGGGCCAACGTCCTGACTTTC
TRBD1	TRBV5-1	TRBJ1-3	NA	CASSVGQGGNTIYF	TGCGCCAGCAGCGTCGGACAGGGCGGAAACACCATATATTTT
NA	TRBV6-4	TRBJ2-7	NA	CASIALHRDEQYF	TGTGCCAGCATCGCCCTACACAGGGACGAGCAGTACTTC
TRBD1	TRBV18	TRBJ2-1	NA	CASSPPAPTGPYNEQFF	TGTGCCAGCTCACCACCGGCGCCGACAGGGCCCTACAATGAGCAGTTCTTC
TRBD2	TRBV9	TRBJ2-7	NA	CASSVDRLAVIQYF	TGTGCCAGCAGCGTAGACAGGCTAGCGGTAATACAGTACTTC
NA	TRBV30	TRBJ1-1	NA	CAWNRGGNTEAFF	TGTGCCTGGAACCGGGGTGGGAACACTGAAGCTTTCTTT
NA	TRBV28	TRBJ1-5	NA	CASSLRSGHSNQPQHF	TGTGCCAGCAGTTTAAGATCGGGTCATAGCAATCAGCCCCAGCATTTT
NA	TRBV18	TRBJ1-1	NA	CASSQGGGQAFF	TGTGCCAGCTCCCAAGGGGGGGGGCAGGCTTTCTTT
TRBD1	TRBV5-3	TRBJ1-1	NA	CARSSDREGIVIAEAFF	TGTGCCAGAAGCTCCGACAGGGAAGGGATTGTCATCGCTGAAGCTTTCTTT
NA	TRBV10-3	TRBJ1-2	NA	CAISEIAINYGYTF	TGTGCCATCAGTGAGATCGCTATAAACTATGGCTACACCTTC
NA	TRBV7-2	TRBJ2-1	NA	CASSLAGSQVWDEQFF	TGTGCCAGCAGCTTAGCAGGCTCACAGGTTTGGGATGAGCAGTTCTTC
NA	TRBV28	TRBJ1-5	NA	CASSLYQYSNQPQHF	TGTGCCAGCAGTTTATACCAGTATAGCAATCAGCCCCAGCATTTT
TRBD1	TRBV5-4	TRBJ1-1	once	CASSQDRLGTEAFF	TGTGCCAGCAGCCAGGACAGGTTAGGCACTGAAGCTTTCTTT
NA	TRBV4-1	TRBJ1-1	NA	CASRLRGKNTEAFF	TGCGCCAGCCGTTTAAGGGGGAAGAACACTGAAGCTTTCTTT
NA	TRBV7-2	TRBJ2-5	NA	CASRASVTQYF	TGTGCCAGCAGGGCTAGTGTGACCCAGTACTTC
TRBD2	TRBV7-9	TRBJ2-1	few	CASSKGLAGGHHMNEQFF	TGTGCCAGCAGCAAGGGACTAGCGGGGGGTCACCATATGAATGAGCAGTTCTTC
TRBD2	TRBV12-5	TRBJ2-3	NA	CASGLVLAGGPDTQYF	TGTGCTAGTGGTTTGGTCCTAGCGGGGGGGCCAGATACGCAGTATTTT
TRBD1	TRBV4-1	TRBJ2-2	NA	CASSQYLQGTLAGELFF	TGCGCCAGCAGCCAATACTTACAGGGGACCCTCGCCGGGGAGCTGTTTTTT
TRBD2	TRBV2	TRBJ2-5	NA	CASSRLAGGSSETQYF	TGTGCCAGCAGTCGACTAGCGGGGGGCTCCTCGGAGACCCAGTACTTC
NA	TRBV11-3	TRBJ2-7	NA	CASSEPHSYEQYF	TGTGCCAGCAGCGAGCCCCACAGCTACGAGCAGTACTTC
TRBD1	TRBV11-2	TRBJ2-7	NA	CASRSRGQDPFSMPYEQYF	TGTGCCAGCAGGAGCCGGGGACAGGACCCCTTCAGCATGCCCTACGAGCAGTACTTC
TRBD1	TRBV18	TRBJ2-7	NA	CASSLIPGQGSYEQYF	TGTGCCAGCTCACTCATCCCGGGACAGGGATCCTACGAGCAGTACTTC
TRBD1	TRBV5-4	TRBJ2-3	few	CASSLGQGQDTQYF	TGTGCCAGCAGCTTGGGACAGGGGCAAGATACGCAGTATTTT
TRBD1	TRBV5-8	TRBJ1-2	once	CASSPGQWTGGEGYTF	TGTGCCAGCAGCCCCGGGCAATGGACAGGGGGCGAGGGCTACACCTTC
NA	TRBV19	TRBJ1-3	NA	CASSTQAYSGNTIYF	TGTGCCAGTAGTACACAGGCCTACTCTGGAAACACCATATATTTT
TRBD2	TRBV9	TRBJ2-1	NA	CASSAEGGGGPYNEQFF	TGTGCCAGCAGCGCCGAAGGCGGGGGGGGGCCCTACAATGAGCAGTTCTTC
NA	TRBV5-1	TRBJ1-6	NA	CASSLGQGHGNSPLHF	TGCGCCAGCAGCTTGGGGCAGGGGCACGGTAATTCACCCCTCCACTTT
NA	TRBV16	TRBJ1-5	NA	CASSQSRGFQPQHF	TGTGCCAGCAGCCAATCTCGAGGGTTCCAGCCCCAGCATTTT
NA	TRBV30	TRBJ2-3	NA	CAWSVQSTQYF	TGTGCCTGGAGTGTACAGTCGACGCAGTATTTT
NA	TRBV30	TRBJ1-6	NA	CARRIDGGNNSPLHF	TGTGCCCGACGAATAGACGGGGGAAATAATTCACCCCTCCACTTT
TRBD1	TRBV30	TRBJ2-1	NA	CAWSPGQGSISYNEQFF	TGTGCCTGGAGCCCGGGACAGGGGTCCATCTCCTACAATGAGCAGTTCTTC
NA	TRBV11-2	TRBJ1-1	NA	CASSPDRGTEAFF	TGTGCCAGCAGCCCCGATAGGGGGACTGAAGCTTTCTTT
TRBD1	TRBV27	TRBJ2-3	once	CASSSWTGRWTDTQYF	TGTGCCAGCAGTTCATGGACAGGGCGTTGGACAGATACGCAGTATTTT
NA	TRBV28	TRBJ1-1	once	CASSFFLQHEAFF	TGTGCCAGCAGTTTTTTTTTACAGCATGAAGCTTTCTTT
NA	TRBV1	TRBJ1-1	NA	CTSKGHLWQGQYRSDTEAFF	TGCACCAGCAAGGGCCACCTGTGGCAGGGACAGTATCGTTCGGACACTGAAGCTTTCTTT
NA	TRBV4-3	TRBJ2-1	NA	CASSQDVAVYNEQFF	TGCGCCAGCAGCCAAGATGTAGCGGTATACAATGAGCAGTTCTTC
NA	TRBV20-1	TRBJ2-7	NA	CSRGSYEQYF	TGCAGTCGGGGCTCCTACGAGCAGTACTTC
TRBD1	TRBV7-8	TRBJ1-1	NA	CASSRDRNTEAFF	TGTGCCAGCAGCAGGGACAGGAACACTGAAGCTTTCTTT
NA	TRBV29-1	TRBJ1-2	NA	CSTPGGGGGYTF	TGCAGCACCCCGGGAGGGGGGGGAGGCTACACCTTC
NA	TRBV28	TRBJ2-5	NA	CVSATGAFGIETQYF	TGTGTCTCCGCGACTGGGGCGTTTGGTATAGAGACCCAGTACTTC
NA	TRBV7-2	TRBJ2-7	NA	CASSGEAYEQYF	TGTGCCAGCAGCGGGGAGGCCTACGAGCAGTACTTC
TRBD2	TRBV7-9	TRBJ2-5	NA	CASSPPFRTSRKTQYF	TGTGCCAGCAGCCCCCCGTTTCGGACTAGCCGGAAGACCCAGTACTTC
TRBD1	TRBV2	TRBJ1-4	NA	CASSGDRVGLDEKLFF	TGTGCCAGCAGTGGTGACAGGGTTGGGTTGGATGAAAAACTGTTTTTT
NA	TRBV6-5	TRBJ2-7	NA	CASSYSEGYEQYF	TGTGCCAGCAGTTACTCGGAGGGGTACGAGCAGTACTTC
NA	TRBV5-1	TRBJ2-6	NA	CASSGGERGRSGANVLTF	TGCGCCAGCAGCGGAGGGGAGCGTGGGCGTTCTGGGGCCAACGTCCTGACTTTC